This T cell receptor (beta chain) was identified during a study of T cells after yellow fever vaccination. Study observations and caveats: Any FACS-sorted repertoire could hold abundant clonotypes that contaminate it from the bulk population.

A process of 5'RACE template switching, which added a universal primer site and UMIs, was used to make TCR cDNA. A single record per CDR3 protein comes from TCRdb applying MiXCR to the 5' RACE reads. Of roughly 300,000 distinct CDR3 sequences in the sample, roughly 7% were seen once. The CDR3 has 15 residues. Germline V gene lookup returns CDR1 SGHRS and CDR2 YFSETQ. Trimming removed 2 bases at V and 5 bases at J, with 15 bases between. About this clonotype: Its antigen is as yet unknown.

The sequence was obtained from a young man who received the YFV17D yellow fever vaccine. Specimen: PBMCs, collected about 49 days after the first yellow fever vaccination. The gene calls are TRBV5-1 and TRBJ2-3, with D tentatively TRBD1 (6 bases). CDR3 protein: CASSFGQGTRDTQYF. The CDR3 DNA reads TGCGCCAGCAGCTTTGGGCAGGGGACGCGAGATACGCAGTATTTT.